These T cell receptor beta chains were read from a single sample in a study of cytomegalovirus exposure and HLA in healthy donors. Some clones are missing from TCRdb's copy, which holds only in-frame ones; the method was immunoSEQ multiplex PCR. The sample lists 110,000 or so clones; approximately 75% were seen once. Material: PBMCs. These receptors all come from a man aged 45-60 years in good health and CMV-seropositive. Each CDR3 is given with its conserved first and last residue. A D gene is named only where the DNA matches it firmly. Clone sizes are given selectively: once, few, many, or a class where the clone is expanded.

J	V	D	size	DNA	CDR3
TRBJ1-2	TRBV29-1	TRBD1	.	TGCAGCGTCGCGGACAGGAGCTATGGCTACACCTTC	CSVADRSYGYTF
TRBJ2-5	TRBV9	TRBD2	.	TGTGCCAGCAGCGTGTCTGCCGGGACTAGCGGAAAAGAGACCCAGTACTTC	CASSVSAGTSGKETQYF
TRBJ1-2	TRBV30	.	once	TGTGCCCGGGAGGGGTGGAACTATGGCTACACCTTC	CAREGWNYGYTF
TRBJ1-1	TRBV20-1	.	.	TGCAGTGCGGAGGAGGCGCGTGAAGCTTTCTTT	CSAEEAREAFF
TRBJ1-1	TRBV6-5	TRBD1	.	TGTGCCAGCAGTTACACTGACAGGGGCACTGAAGCTTTCTTT	CASSYTDRGTEAFF
TRBJ2-2	TRBV5-1	TRBD1	.	TGCGCCAGCAGCTTGGAGGGGGCATCGGGCACCGGGGAGCTGTTTTTT	CASSLEGASGTGELFF
TRBJ2-3	TRBV28	TRBD2	.	TGTGCCAGCAGTCCCTTGGGGGGGAGCACAGATACGCAGTATTTT	CASSPLGGSTDTQYF
TRBJ2-5	TRBV2	TRBD2	.	TGTGCCAGCAGTCCTGGACTAGCGGGGGGCGCGGAGACCCAGTACTTC	CASSPGLAGGAETQYF
TRBJ1-5	TRBV9	.	.	TGTGCCAGCAGCCGGGGGGCCCAAGGGGATCAGCCCCAGCATTTT	CASSRGAQGDQPQHF
TRBJ2-6	TRBV29-1	.	.	TGCAGCGTTGAACGGGGGACCGGGGCCAACGTCCTGACTTTC	CSVERGTGANVLTF
TRBJ1-3	TRBV2	.	.	TGTGCCAGCAGTGAGGGCCAGGCAAGCTCTGGAAACACCATATATTTT	CASSEGQASSGNTIYF
TRBJ2-5	TRBV5-8	.	.	TGTGCCAGCAGCTTGTCGTCTGTACAAGAGACCCAGTACTTC	CASSLSSVQETQYF
TRBJ1-6	TRBV19	.	.	TGTGCCAGTACCCACAGGGATAATAATTCACCCCTACACTTT	CASTHRDNNSPLHF
TRBJ2-1	TRBV7-9	TRBD2	.	TGTGCCAGCAGCCTAGCGGGGGGACTGTACAATGAGCAGTTCTTC	CASSLAGGLYNEQFF